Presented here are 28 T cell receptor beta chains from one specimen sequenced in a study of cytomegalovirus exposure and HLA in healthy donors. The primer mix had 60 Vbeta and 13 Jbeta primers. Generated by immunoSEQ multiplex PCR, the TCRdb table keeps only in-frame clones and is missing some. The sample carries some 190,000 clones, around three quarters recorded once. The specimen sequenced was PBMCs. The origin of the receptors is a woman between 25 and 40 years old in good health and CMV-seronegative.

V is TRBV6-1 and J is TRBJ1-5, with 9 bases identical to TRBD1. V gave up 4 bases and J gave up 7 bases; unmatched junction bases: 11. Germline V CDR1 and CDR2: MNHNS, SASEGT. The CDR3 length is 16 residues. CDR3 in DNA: TGTGCCAGCAGTGTTACCCCGGGACAGGGATGGCAGCCCCAGCATTTT. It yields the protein CASSVTPGQGWQPQHF.

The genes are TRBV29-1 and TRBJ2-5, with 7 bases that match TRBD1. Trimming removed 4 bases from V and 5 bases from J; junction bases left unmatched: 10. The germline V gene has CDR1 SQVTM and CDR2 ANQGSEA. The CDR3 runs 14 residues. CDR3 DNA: TGCAGCGTTGCGAAGGGGGCGCCGGGGGAGACCCAGTACTTC. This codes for CSVAKGAPGETQYF.

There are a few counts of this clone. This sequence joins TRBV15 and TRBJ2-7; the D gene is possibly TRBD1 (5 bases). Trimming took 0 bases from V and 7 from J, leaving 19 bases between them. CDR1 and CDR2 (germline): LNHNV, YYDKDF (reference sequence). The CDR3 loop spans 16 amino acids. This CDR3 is CATSRDGAESCGEQYF. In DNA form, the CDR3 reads TGTGCCACCAGCAGAGATGGGGCAGAATCTTGTGGGGAGCAGTACTTC.

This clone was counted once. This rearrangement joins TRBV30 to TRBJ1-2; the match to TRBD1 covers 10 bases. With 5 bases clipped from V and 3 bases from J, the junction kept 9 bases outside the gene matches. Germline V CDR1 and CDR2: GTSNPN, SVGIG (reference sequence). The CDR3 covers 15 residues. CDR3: CAWGMGQGNHYGYTF. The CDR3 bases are TGTGCCTGGGGTATGGGACAGGGGAACCACTATGGCTACACCTTC.

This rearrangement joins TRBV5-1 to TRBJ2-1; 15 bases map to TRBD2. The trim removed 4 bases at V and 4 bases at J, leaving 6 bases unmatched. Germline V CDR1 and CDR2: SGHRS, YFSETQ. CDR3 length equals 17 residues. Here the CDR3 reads CASSQGLAGGPYNEQFF. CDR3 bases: TGCGCCAGCAGCCAAGGACTAGCGGGGGGGCCTTACAATGAGCAGTTCTTC.

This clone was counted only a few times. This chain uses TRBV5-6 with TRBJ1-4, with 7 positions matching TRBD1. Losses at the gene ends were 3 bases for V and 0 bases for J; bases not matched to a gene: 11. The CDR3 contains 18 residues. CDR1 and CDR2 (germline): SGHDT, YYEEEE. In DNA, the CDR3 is TGTGCCAGCAGCTCTTACCGGACAGGTGTCGCAACTAATGAAAAACTGTTTTTT. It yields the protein CASSSYRTGVATNEKLFF.

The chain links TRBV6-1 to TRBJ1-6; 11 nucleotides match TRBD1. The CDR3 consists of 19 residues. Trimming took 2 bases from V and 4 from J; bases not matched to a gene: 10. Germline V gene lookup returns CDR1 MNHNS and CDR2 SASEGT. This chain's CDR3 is CASSERTGGPLAYNSPLHF. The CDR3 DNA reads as TGTGCCAGCAGTGAACGGACAGGGGGCCCGTTAGCATATAATTCACCCCTCCACTTT.

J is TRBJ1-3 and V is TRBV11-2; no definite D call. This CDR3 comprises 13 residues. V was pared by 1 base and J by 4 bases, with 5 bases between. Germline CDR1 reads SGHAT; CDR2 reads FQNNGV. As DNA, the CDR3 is TGTGCCAGCAGCTTAGGGCAGGGAAACACCATATATTTT. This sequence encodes CASSLGQGNTIYF. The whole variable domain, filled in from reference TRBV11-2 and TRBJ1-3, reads EAGVAQSPRYKIIEKRQSVAFWCNPISGHATLYWYQQILGQGPKLLIQFQNNGVVDDSQLPKDRFSAERLKGVDSTLKIQPAKLEDSAVYLCASSLGQGNTIYFGEGSWLTVV.

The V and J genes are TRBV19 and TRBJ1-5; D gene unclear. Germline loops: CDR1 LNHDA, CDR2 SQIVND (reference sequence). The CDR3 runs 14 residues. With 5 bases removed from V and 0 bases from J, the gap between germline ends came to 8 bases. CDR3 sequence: CASSGQLSNQPQHF. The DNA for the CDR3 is TGTGCCAGTAGTGGGCAACTTAGCAATCAGCCCCAGCATTTT.

DNA of the CDR3: TGTGCCAGCAGCTCTACAGGGGTTAGGGGCACTGAAGCTTTCTTT. It yields the protein CASSSTGVRGTEAFF. The V gene is TRBV7-9, the J gene TRBJ1-1; 7 bases fit TRBD1. This CDR3 region has 15 residues. Trimming removed 4 bases from V and 4 bases from J; junction bases left unmatched: 9. Per the germline V gene, CDR1 is SEHNR and CDR2 is FQNEAQ (reference sequence).

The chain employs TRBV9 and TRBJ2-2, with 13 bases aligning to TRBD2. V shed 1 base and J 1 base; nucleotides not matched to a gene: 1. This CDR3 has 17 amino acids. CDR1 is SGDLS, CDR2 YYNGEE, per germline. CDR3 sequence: CASSVTSGGENTGELFF. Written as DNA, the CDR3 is TGTGCCAGCAGCGTAACTAGCGGGGGGGAGAACACCGGGGAGCTGTTTTTT.

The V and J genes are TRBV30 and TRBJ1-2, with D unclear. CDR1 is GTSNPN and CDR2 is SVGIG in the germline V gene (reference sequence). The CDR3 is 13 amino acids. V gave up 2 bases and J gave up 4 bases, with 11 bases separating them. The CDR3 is CAWSIGNLYGYTF. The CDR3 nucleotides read TGTGCCTGGAGTATCGGGAACCTCTATGGCTACACCTTC.

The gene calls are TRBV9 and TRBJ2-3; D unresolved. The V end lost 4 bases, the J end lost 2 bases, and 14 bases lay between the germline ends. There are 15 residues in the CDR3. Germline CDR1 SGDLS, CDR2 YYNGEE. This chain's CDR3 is CASSSNPRITDTQYF. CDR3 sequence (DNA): TGTGCCAGCAGCTCAAACCCGCGGATCACAGATACGCAGTATTTT.

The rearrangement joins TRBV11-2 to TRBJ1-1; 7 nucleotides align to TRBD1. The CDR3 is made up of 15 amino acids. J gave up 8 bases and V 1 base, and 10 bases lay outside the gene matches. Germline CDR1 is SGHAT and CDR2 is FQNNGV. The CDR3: CASSLGVRGDSEAFF. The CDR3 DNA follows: TGTGCCAGCAGCTTAGGCGTCAGGGGGGACTCAGAAGCTTTCTTT.

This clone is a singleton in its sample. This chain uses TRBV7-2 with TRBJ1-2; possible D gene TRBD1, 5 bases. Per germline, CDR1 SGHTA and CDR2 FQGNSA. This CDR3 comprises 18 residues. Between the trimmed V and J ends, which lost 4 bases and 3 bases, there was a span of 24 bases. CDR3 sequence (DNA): TGTGCCAGCAGCTCTCCGCGGGGGGGTCTTGGCTTGTACTATGGCTACACCTTC. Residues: CASSSPRGGLGLYYGYTF.

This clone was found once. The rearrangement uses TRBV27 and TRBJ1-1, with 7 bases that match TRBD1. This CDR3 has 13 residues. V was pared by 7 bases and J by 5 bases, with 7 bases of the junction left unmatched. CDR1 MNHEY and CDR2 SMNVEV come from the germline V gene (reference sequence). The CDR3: CASKSNRGTEAFF. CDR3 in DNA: TGTGCCAGCAAGTCTAACAGGGGAACTGAAGCTTTCTTT.

The DNA of the CDR3 is TGTGCCAGCAGCCACAGGGGTAGGACCTATGGCTACACCTTC. It is translated as CASSHRGRTYGYTF. This chain links TRBV6-5 with TRBJ1-2; 7 bases align to TRBD1. V was clipped by 6 bases and J by 4 bases; unmatched bases: 8. The CDR3 length is 14 residues. Germline V lookup: CDR1 MNHEY, CDR2 SVGAGI.

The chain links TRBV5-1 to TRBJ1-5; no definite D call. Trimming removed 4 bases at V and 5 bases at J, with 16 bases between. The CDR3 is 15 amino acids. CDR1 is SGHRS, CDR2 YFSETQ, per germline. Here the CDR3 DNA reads TGCGCCAGCAGCCCCGACGTAGGAGGGCATCAGCCCCAGCATTTT. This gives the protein CASSPDVGGHQPQHF.

For the CDR3, the DNA is TGTGCCAGCAGTGAACCGGCGGGTACGAACACCGGGGAGCTGTTTTTT. It encodes CASSEPAGTNTGELFF. J is TRBJ2-2 and V is TRBV6-1, with D perhaps TRBD2 (5 bases). This CDR3 has 16 amino acids. Looked up from germline, CDR1 is MNHNS and CDR2 is SASEGT. The V and J ends lost 2 bases and 0 bases respectively, with 10 bases between them.

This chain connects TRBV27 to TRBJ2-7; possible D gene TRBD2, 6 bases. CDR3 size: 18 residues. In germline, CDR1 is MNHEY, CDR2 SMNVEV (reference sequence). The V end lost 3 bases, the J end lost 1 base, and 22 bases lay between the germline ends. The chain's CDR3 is CASSFSRSSAAGSYEQYF. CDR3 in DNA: TGTGCCAGCAGTTTTTCACGCTCTAGCGCCGCCGGATCCTACGAGCAGTACTTC.

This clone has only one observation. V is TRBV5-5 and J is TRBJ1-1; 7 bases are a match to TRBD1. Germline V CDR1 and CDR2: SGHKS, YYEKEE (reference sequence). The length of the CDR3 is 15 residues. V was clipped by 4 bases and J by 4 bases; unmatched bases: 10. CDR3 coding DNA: TGTGCCAGCAGCCGAGCCCCAGACAGGGCCACTGAAGCTTTCTTT. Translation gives CASSRAPDRATEAFF.

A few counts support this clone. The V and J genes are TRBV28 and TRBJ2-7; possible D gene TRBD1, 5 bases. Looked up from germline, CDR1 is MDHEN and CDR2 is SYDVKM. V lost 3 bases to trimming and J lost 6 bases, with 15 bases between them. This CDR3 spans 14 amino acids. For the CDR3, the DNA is TGTGCCAGCAGTTTTTTCCAGGGCGTCCGCGAGCAGTACTTC. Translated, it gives CASSFFQGVREQYF.

In nucleotides, the CDR3 is TGTGCCAGAAGCCCTACCAGACAGGGTCTTCCTGAAGCTTTCTTT. It yields the protein CARSPTRQGLPEAFF. The chain combines TRBV7-5 with TRBJ1-1; the table names TRBD1, a call not compared with the DNA. TRBV7-5 is assigned pseudogene status. There are 15 residues in the CDR3.

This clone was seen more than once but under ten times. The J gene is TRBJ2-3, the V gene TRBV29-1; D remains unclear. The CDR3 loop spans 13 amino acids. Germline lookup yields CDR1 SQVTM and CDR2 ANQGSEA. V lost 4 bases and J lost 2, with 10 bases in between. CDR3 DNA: TGCAGCGTTGGTGGCTTAAACACAGATACGCAGTATTTT. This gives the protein CSVGGLNTDTQYF.

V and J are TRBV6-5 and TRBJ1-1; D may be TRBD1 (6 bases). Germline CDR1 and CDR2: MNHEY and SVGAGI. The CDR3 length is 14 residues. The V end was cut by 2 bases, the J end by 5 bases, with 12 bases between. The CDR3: CASSYRDISTEAFF. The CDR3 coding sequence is TGTGCCAGCAGTTACCGGGACATCTCGACTGAAGCTTTCTTT.

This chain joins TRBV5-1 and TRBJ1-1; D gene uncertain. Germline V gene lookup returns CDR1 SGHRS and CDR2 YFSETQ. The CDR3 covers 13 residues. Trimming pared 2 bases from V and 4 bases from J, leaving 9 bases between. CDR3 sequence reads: CASSLDGVTEAFF. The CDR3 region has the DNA TGCGCCAGCAGCTTAGATGGAGTCACTGAAGCTTTCTTT.

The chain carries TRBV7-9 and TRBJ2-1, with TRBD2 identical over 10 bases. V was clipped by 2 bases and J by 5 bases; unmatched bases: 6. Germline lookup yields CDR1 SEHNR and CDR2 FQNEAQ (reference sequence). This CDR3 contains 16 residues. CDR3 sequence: CASSLQVAGGNNEQFF. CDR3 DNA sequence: TGTGCCAGCAGCTTACAGGTAGCGGGGGGTAACAATGAGCAGTTCTTC.

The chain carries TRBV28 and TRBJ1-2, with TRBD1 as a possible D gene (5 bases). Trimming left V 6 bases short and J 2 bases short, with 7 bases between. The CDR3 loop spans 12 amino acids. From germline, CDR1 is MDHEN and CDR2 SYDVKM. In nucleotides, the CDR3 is TGTGCCAGCAGGGACACAAACTATGGCTACACCTTC. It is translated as CASRDTNYGYTF.